This TCR beta chain was recorded in a study of blood T cell repertoires in COVID-19. As for the study in general: Donors in the United States, Italy and Spain gave samples during acute or convalescent COVID-19.

The CDR3 covers 18 residues. V was shortened by 5 bases and J by 0 bases, with 24 bases between the two germline ends. Germline V gene lookup returns CDR1 GTSNPN and CDR2 SVGIG (reference sequence). Clones were sequenced by immunoSEQ multiplex PCR, and TCRdb holds only the in-frame ones, with some missing. Here the sample spans 310,000 or so clones, around 83% being singletons. This receptor was obtained from a woman aged 45-60 years with acute or convalescent COVID-19. Sequencing was done on a sample of peripheral blood. The chain couples TRBV30 to TRBJ2-3; possibly TRBD2 for D (6 bases). DNA for the CDR3: TGTGCCTGGGGAACTAGCACGGAGAGCCGATCTAGCACAGATACGCAGTATTTT. This encodes CAWGTSTESRSSTDTQYF. Full variable domain (outside the CDR3, taken from reference TRBV30 and TRBJ2-3): SQTIHQWPATLVQPVGSPLSLECTVEGTSNPNLYWYRQAAGRGLQLLFYSVGIGQISSEVPQNLSASRPQDRQFILSSKKLLLSDSGFYLCAWGTSTESRSSTDTQYFGPGTRLTVL.